Following are 32 T cell receptor beta chains from one sample sequenced in a study of identical twins (dated by TCRdb to about 2016). Library preparation employed 5' RACE. Sequencing was carried out with an Illumina HiSeq 2000. TCRdb itself trimmed the public reads at Q25 with fastp, ran MiXCR and retained productive beta chains. Every CDR3 protein is listed once, alongside the most common genes and DNA of its rows. This sample holds more than 1.5 million distinct CDR3 sequences; about 30% were observed only once. The top ten clones comprise 0.25% to 0.3% of the sample. The sample taken for sequencing was cord blood. The receptors were gathered from a newborn girl in good health.

V gene TRBV6-1 combines with J gene TRBJ2-1, with TRBD1 as a possible D gene (6 bases). The CDR3 totals 14 residues. Trimming cost V 1 base and J 3 bases, with 7 bases left between them. Germline V gives CDR1 MNHNS, CDR2 SASEGT. CDR3 sequence reads: CASSEGTVYNEQFF. The CDR3 coding sequence is TGTGCCAGCAGTGAAGGGACAGTCTACAATGAGCAGTTCTTC.

The J gene is TRBJ2-7, the V gene TRBV15; TRBD2 matches 10 bases. V lost 2 bases to trimming and J lost 3 bases; unmatched junction nucleotides: 1. This CDR3 is built from 14 residues. Per germline, CDR1 LNHNV and CDR2 YYDKDF (reference sequence). The CDR3 spells CATSRLAGVYEQYF. In DNA, the CDR3 is TGTGCCACCAGCAGACTAGCGGGGGTCTACGAGCAGTACTTC.

V gene TRBV5-1 combines with J gene TRBJ2-2, with 8 bases fitting TRBD2. Germline assignment: CDR1 SGHRS and CDR2 YFSETQ. V gave up 4 bases and J gave up 3 bases; unmatched junction bases: 8. The CDR3 totals 16 residues. Here the CDR3 reads CASSPLASGYTGELFF. CDR3 nucleotide sequence: TGCGCCAGCAGCCCGCTGGCTAGCGGGTACACCGGGGAGCTGTTTTTT.

The rearrangement joins TRBV5-6 to TRBJ2-1; D unresolved. The CDR3 consists of 15 residues. The V gene lost 0 bases and the J gene lost 5 bases, with 12 bases spanning the gap. Germline V CDR1 and CDR2: SGHDT, YYEEEE. The CDR3 DNA follows: TGTGCCAGCAGCTTGGGTTGGGGTGAAAACAATGAGCAGTTCTTC. The encoded protein is CASSLGWGENNEQFF. The full variable domain, in which reference TRBV5-6 and TRBJ2-1 provide the parts outside the CDR3, is DAGVTQSPTHLIKTRGQQVTLRCSPKSGHDTVSWYQQALGQGPQFIFQYYEEEERQRGNFPDRFSGHQFPNYSSELNVNALLLGDSALYLCASSLGWGENNEQFFGPGTRLTVL.

This clonotype occurred many times. This rearrangement joins TRBV5-1 to TRBJ2-3; D gene ambiguous. There are 13 residues in the CDR3. Germline V gene sequence: CDR1 SGHRS, CDR2 YFSETQ. Trimming pared 6 bases from V and 5 bases from J, leaving 13 bases between. The CDR3 DNA reads as TGCGCCAGCACGTGGTCCGTGGGAGATACGCAGTATTTT. This codes for CASTWSVGDTQYF. Drawing the rest from reference TRBV5-1 and TRBJ2-3, the complete variable domain is KAGVTQTPRYLIKTRGQQVTLSCSPISGHRSVSWYQQTPGQGLQFLFEYFSETQRNKGNFPGRFSGRQFSNSRSEMNVSTLELGDSALYLCASTWSVGDTQYFGPGTRLTVL.

This sequence joins TRBV9 and TRBJ1-2, with D tentatively TRBD1 (6 bases). CDR1 is SGDLS and CDR2 is YYNGEE in the germline V gene. V lost 0 bases to trimming and J lost 4 bases, with 16 bases between them. The CDR3 is made up of 16 amino acids. CDR3 amino acids: CASSVEGVDGIYGYTF. The CDR3 DNA follows: TGTGCCAGCAGCGTAGAGGGGGTTGACGGAATCTATGGCTACACCTTC.

This chain connects TRBV4-1 to TRBJ2-7, with no clear D. Between the trimmed V and J ends, which lost 1 base and 4 bases, there was a span of 14 bases. From germline, CDR1 is MGHRA and CDR2 YSYEKL. The CDR3 totals 15 residues. CDR3: CASSQAYLIKYEQYF. CDR3 bases: TGCGCCAGCAGCCAAGCCTACTTGATAAAGTACGAGCAGTACTTC.

The rearrangement joins TRBV5-6 to TRBJ1-6; a possible D gene is TRBD1 (5 bases). The germline gives CDR1 SGHDT, CDR2 YYEEEE. The CDR3 is made up of 12 amino acids. CDR3 sequence reads: CASGWYNSPLHF. CDR3 coding DNA: TGTGCTTCAGGGTGGTATAATTCACCCCTCCACTTT. The full variable domain, rest sourced from reference TRBV5-6 and TRBJ1-6, is DAGVTQSPTHLIKTRGQQVTLRCSPKSGHDTVSWYQQALGQGPQFIFQYYEEEERQRGNFPDRFSGHQFPNYSSELNVNALLLGDSALYLCASGWYNSPLHFGNGTRLTVT.

This clonotype was counted many times. V usage is TRBV12-3 or TRBV12-4 and J usage is TRBJ2-3; 8 bases are a match to TRBD2. The ends lost 7 bases at V and 0 bases at J; junction bases unmatched: 9. There are 16 residues in the CDR3. The CDR3 sequence is CASTAGTSGSTDTQYF. The CDR3 coding sequence is TGTGCCAGCACGGCCGGGACTAGTGGAAGCACAGATACGCAGTATTTT.

The chain is built from TRBV5-1 and TRBJ2-7, with D possibly being TRBD1 (6 bases). The CDR3 totals 11 residues. Germline V gene sequence: CDR1 SGHRS, CDR2 YFSETQ. Trimming took off 8 bases at V and 10 bases at J, with 16 bases between the two ends. The CDR3 region is CASQGQEAQYF. The CDR3 coding sequence is TGCGCCAGTCAGGGACAAGAGGCCCAGTACTTC.

This clonotype has more than one count but fewer than ten. In nucleotides, the CDR3 is TGTGCCAGCAGTACAGAGCGGGAGAATGAGCAGTTCTTC. Protein: CASSTERENEQFF. The J gene is TRBJ2-1, the V gene TRBV7-2; 8 nucleotides line up with TRBD2. This CDR3 contains 13 residues. Germline lookup yields CDR1 SGHTA and CDR2 FQGNSA. The J segment lost 7 bases and the V segment lost 6 bases, leaving 5 bases of the junction unmatched.

This clonotype was found a few times. J is TRBJ2-7 and V is TRBV20-1, with D perhaps TRBD1 (6 bases). In germline, CDR1 is DFQATT, CDR2 SNEGSKA (reference sequence). This CDR3 spans 14 amino acids. Trimming cost V 4 bases and J 0 bases, with 13 bases left between them. CDR3 region: CSATRTAISYEQYF. The CDR3 bases are TGCAGTGCTACCCGGACAGCGATCTCCTACGAGCAGTACTTC.

This clonotype was seen more than once but under ten times. V gene TRBV7-9 combines with J gene TRBJ2-3; D possibly corresponds to TRBD1 (6 bases). CDR1 is SEHNR, CDR2 FQNEAQ, per germline (reference sequence). V lost 3 bases, J lost 2 bases, and 15 bases lay in between. This CDR3 region has 16 residues. The CDR3 here is CASSLGHNLFTDTQYF. The CDR3 coding sequence is TGTGCCAGCAGCTTGGGACACAACCTTTTCACAGATACGCAGTATTTT.

This clonotype was seen more than once but under ten times. The chain has TRBV5-1 and TRBJ2-1, with 13 positions matching TRBD2. The germline V gene has CDR1 SGHRS and CDR2 YFSETQ. V shed 3 bases, J shed 2 bases, and the junction held 5 bases outside the gene matches. This CDR3 has 17 residues. CDR3 DNA: TGCGCCAGCAGCTGGGGACTAGCGGGAACCACCTACAATGAGCAGTTCTTC. As protein: CASSWGLAGTTYNEQFF.

The chain combines TRBV12-5 with TRBJ1-1; D perhaps matches TRBD1 (6 bases). Between the trimmed V and J ends, which lost 3 bases and 1 base, there was a span of 9 bases. CDR1 is LGHNT and CDR2 is FRNRAP in the germline V gene. The CDR3 has 14 amino acids. The chain's CDR3 is CASGFQTGNTEAFF. CDR3 nucleotide sequence: TGTGCTAGTGGTTTCCAGACAGGGAACACTGAAGCTTTCTTT. The entire variable domain, with the rest obtained from reference TRBV12-5 and TRBJ1-1, is as follows: DARVTQTPRHKVTEMGQEVTMRCQPILGHNTVFWYRQTMMQGLELLAYFRNRAPLDDSGMPKDRFSAEMPDATLATLKIQPSEPRDSAVYFCASGFQTGNTEAFFGQGTRLTVV.

The rearrangement joins TRBV4-2 to TRBJ1-2; possible D gene TRBD1, 6 bases. Trimming shortened V by 6 bases and J by 7 bases, and 15 bases separated the two germline ends. The CDR3 contains 13 residues. Germline V lookup: CDR1 LGHNA, CDR2 YNFKEQ. The CDR3 region has the DNA TGTGCCAGCAGACGCAACAGGGACTCTGGCTACACCTTC. Translating it yields CASRRNRDSGYTF.

The chain recombines TRBV25-1 with TRBJ2-1; D ambiguous. The V gene's germline CDR1 is MGHDK and CDR2 SYGVNS. Trimming stripped 4 bases from V and 2 bases from J, with 9 bases between. The CDR3 sequence is 14 residues long. The CDR3 loop reads CASSGLGTYNEQFF. CDR3 DNA sequence: TGTGCCAGCAGTGGCCTCGGCACCTACAATGAGCAGTTCTTC.

Turning to this clonotype: Since a much larger clone is just one base distant, this may be a read error. V and J are TRBV10-3 and TRBJ1-5; 7 nucleotides align to TRBD1. Losses at the gene ends were 6 bases for V and 4 bases for J; bases not matched to a gene: 3. This CDR3 is built from 13 residues. The V gene's germline CDR1 is ENHRY and CDR2 SYGVKD. CDR3 DNA sequence: TGTGCCATCAGGGGGACAGCTAATCAGCCCCAGCATTTT. Protein product: CAIRGTANQPQHF.

The chain carries TRBV20-1 and TRBJ1-5; D perhaps matches TRBD1 (6 bases). V dropped 6 bases and J dropped 0 bases, with 15 bases sitting between them. Germline loops: CDR1 DFQATT, CDR2 SNEGSKA (reference sequence). The length of the CDR3 is 15 residues. The CDR3 sequence is CSASSGTNSNQPQHF. The CDR3 region has the DNA TGCAGTGCGTCCTCCGGGACAAATAGCAATCAGCCCCAGCATTTT.

The J gene is TRBJ2-3, the V gene TRBV14; TRBD2 agrees at 13 bases. V lost 4 bases, J lost 7 bases, and 5 bases stayed unmatched. The CDR3 extends over 15 amino acids. CDR1 is SGHDN and CDR2 is FVKESK in the germline V gene. In nucleotides, the CDR3 is TGTGCCAGCAGCCCGGGACTAGCGGGGCTATATACGCAGTATTTT. It codes for CASSPGLAGLYTQYF.

The CDR3 region is CASSYRSGQEPFVGADTQYF. CDR3 nucleotide sequence: TGCGCCAGCAGTTATCGCTCGGGACAGGAGCCCTTTGTTGGCGCAGATACGCAGTATTTT. V and J are TRBV5-1 and TRBJ2-3, with TRBD1 matching 8 bases. J gave up 4 bases and V 5 bases, and 24 bases lay outside the gene matches. The CDR3 contains 20 residues. Germline V gene data show CDR1 as SGHRS and CDR2 as YFSETQ.

This clonotype was seen only a few times. This sequence joins TRBV13 and TRBJ2-3; 13 bases map to TRBD2. The CDR3 is 18 amino acids. Germline CDR1 is PRHDT and CDR2 is FYEKMQ (reference sequence). The trim removed 1 base at V and 2 bases at J, leaving 6 bases unmatched. CDR3 bases: TGTGCCAGCAGCTTAGCTGGACTAGCGGGGGCCAACACAGATACGCAGTATTTT. Translating gives CASSLAGLAGANTDTQYF. Drawing the rest from reference TRBV13 and TRBJ2-3, the complete variable domain is AAGVIQSPRHLIKEKRETATLKCYPIPRHDTVYWYQQGPGQDPQFLISFYEKMQSDKGSIPDRFSAQQFSDYHSELNMSSLELGDSALYFCASSLAGLAGANTDTQYFGPGTRLTVL.

Only a few counts were recorded for this clonotype. This chain links TRBV9 with TRBJ1-1; D remains ambiguous. CDR1 SGDLS and CDR2 YYNGEE come from the germline V gene. V shed 5 bases and J shed 2 bases, with 13 bases lying between them. The CDR3 spans 14 residues. CDR3 in DNA: TGTGCCAGCAGGGAGGAAAGGCTAAACACTGAAGCTTTCTTT. Translated, it gives CASREERLNTEAFF.

A note on this clonotype: The junction does not match germline at one end; this may be a read error. The rearrangement joins TRBV14 to TRBJ1-6, with 10 bases matching TRBD1. This CDR3 spans 15 amino acids. Germline lookup yields CDR1 SGHDN and CDR2 FVKESK. In DNA, the CDR3 is TGTACCAGCAGCCAAGTAGACAGGGGGCGTTCACCCCTCCACTTT. Amino acid sequence: CTSSQVDRGRSPLHF. The full variable domain, with the rest looked up from reference TRBV14 and TRBJ1-6, is EAGVTQFPSHSVIEKGQTVTLRCDPISGHDNLYWYRRVMGKEIKFLLHFVKESKQDESGMPNNRFLAERTGGTYSTLKVQPAELEDSGVYFCTSSQVDRGRSPLHFGNGTRLTVT.

This rearrangement joins TRBV20-1 to TRBJ2-5; weak D call: TRBD1 (6 bases). V dropped 3 bases and J dropped 4 bases, with 12 bases sitting between them. The CDR3 consists of 13 residues. Germline V CDR1 and CDR2: DFQATT, SNEGSKA (reference sequence). For the CDR3, the DNA is TGCAGTGCTAGCGGGACACCAGGAGAGACCCAGTACTTC. As protein: CSASGTPGETQYF.

This clonotype has just a few counts. The chain couples TRBV3-1 to TRBJ2-1; no firm D call. The DNA end lines up better with TRBJ2-7; the J call may be wrong. CDR1 is LGHDT, CDR2 YNNKEL, per germline (reference sequence). The CDR3 length is 12 residues. The CDR3, as DNA: TGTGCCAGCGGACGGGCCTACAATGAGCAGTACTTC. Protein product: CASGRAYNEQYF.

The J gene is TRBJ2-5, the V gene TRBV5-1; TRBD2 matches at 9 bases. Trimming cost V 3 bases and J 5 bases; bases outside gene matches: 5. Germline loops: CDR1 SGHRS, CDR2 YFSETQ. The CDR3 sequence is 14 residues long. CDR3 in DNA: TGCGCCAGCAGCTGGACTAGCGATCGGGAGACCCAGTACTTC. Protein product: CASSWTSDRETQYF.

As regards this clonotype: The CDR3 does not close with the conserved phenylalanine or tryptophan, likely indicating a read error. V gene TRBV12-3 or TRBV12-4 combines with J gene TRBJ2-3, with TRBD2 matching 8 bases. The CDR3 is 15 amino acids. V shed 4 bases, J shed 3 bases, and the junction held 6 bases outside the gene matches. The CDR3 DNA reads as TGTGCCAGCAGTTCGGGACTAGGGGGAACAGATACGCAGTATTCT. Translating gives CASSSGLGGTDTQYS.

This clonotype came up a few times. The chain carries TRBV5-1 and TRBJ2-3; D gene ambiguous. From germline, CDR1 is SGHRS and CDR2 YFSETQ. The CDR3 contains 13 residues. V was clipped by 2 bases and J by 6 bases, with 10 bases between them. CDR3 DNA sequence: TGCGCCAGCAGCTTCCGCTCCGCCGATACGCAGTATTTT. This codes for CASSFRSADTQYF.

This clonotype was seen ten or more times. This chain joins TRBV5-1 and TRBJ2-7, with D unclear. The CDR3 consists of 14 residues. Looked up from germline, CDR1 is SGHRS and CDR2 is YFSETQ. V lost 2 bases to trimming and J lost 0 bases, with 9 bases between them. The CDR3 coding sequence is TGCGCCAGCAGCTTAAGGACGGCCTCCTACGAGCAGTACTTC. Protein: CASSLRTASYEQYF.

This chain's CDR3 is CATVHVDYGYTF. In DNA, the CDR3 is TGTGCCACCGTCCACGTGGACTATGGCTACACCTTC. J is TRBJ1-2 and V is TRBV6-6; D is undetermined. Trimming removed 10 bases at V and 3 bases at J, with 12 bases between. Germline-derived CDR1 and CDR2 are MNHNY and SVGAGI (reference sequence). The CDR3 extends over 12 amino acids.

This clonotype turned up a few times. This sequence joins TRBV6-2 or TRBV6-3 and TRBJ2-7, with 8 bases aligning to TRBD1. This CDR3 comprises 15 residues. The germline gives CDR1 MNHEY, CDR2 SVGEGT. Trimming at V came to 2 bases and at J to 0 bases, leaving 3 bases not matched to a gene. For the CDR3, the DNA is TGTGCCAGCAGTTACCGGGACAGGCTCTCCTACGAGCAGTACTTC. It is translated as CASSYRDRLSYEQYF.